This TCR beta chain was profiled in a study of blood T cell repertoires in COVID-19. Overall study context: Samples of COVID-19 (acute and convalescent) were obtained from the United States, Italy and Spain. The cDNA or gDNA used as material had been derived from T cells, B-cell-depleted T cells, or PBMCs.

Germline-derived CDR1 and CDR2 are SGHDT and YYEEEE. The CDR3 length is 17 residues. V was cut by 4 bases and J by 1 base, with 21 bases left in between. In the source study's methods: Estimates of nucleated cell counts were drawn from the amplification of reference gene primers. TCRdb's table, derived via immunoSEQ multiplex PCR, lists solely in-frame clones and lacks some. That table is the source of V, J and clone size, and D and trimming were worked out from the DNA. This sample has 64,000 or so clones; approximately 90% occur once, and the top ten carry roughly 1.5%. The receptor's source is a human donor in a cohort sampled during active COVID-19. Specimen: peripheral blood. V gene TRBV5-6 combines with J gene TRBJ2-7; tentative D call: TRBD1 (5 bases). In nucleotides, the CDR3 is TGTGCCAGCAGCCCATCCGGAGACAGCCAAATGTCCTACGAGCAGTACTTC. The encoded protein is CASSPSGDSQMSYEQYF.